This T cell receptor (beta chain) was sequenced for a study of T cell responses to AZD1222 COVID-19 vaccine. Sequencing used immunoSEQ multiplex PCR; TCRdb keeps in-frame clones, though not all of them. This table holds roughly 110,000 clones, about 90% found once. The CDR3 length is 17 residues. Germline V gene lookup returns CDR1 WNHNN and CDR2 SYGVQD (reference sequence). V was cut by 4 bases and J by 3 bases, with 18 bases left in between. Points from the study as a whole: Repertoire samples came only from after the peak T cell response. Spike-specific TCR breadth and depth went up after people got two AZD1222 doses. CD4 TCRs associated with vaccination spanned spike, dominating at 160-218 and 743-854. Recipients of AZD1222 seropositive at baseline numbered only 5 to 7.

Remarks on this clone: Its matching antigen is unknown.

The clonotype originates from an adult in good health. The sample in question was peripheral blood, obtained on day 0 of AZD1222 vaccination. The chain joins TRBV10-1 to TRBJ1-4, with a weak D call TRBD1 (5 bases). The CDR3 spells CASSVLLQAPPNEKLFF. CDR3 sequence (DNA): TGCGCCAGCAGTGTCCTTCTACAGGCTCCCCCTAATGAAAAACTGTTTTTT.